This T cell receptor (beta chain) was recovered during a study of blood T cell dynamics during melanoma immunotherapy. Study-wide context: Metastatic melanoma patients received first-line pembrolizumab or nivolumab plus ipilimumab.

The CDR3 length is 14 residues. Germline CDR1 SGHDT, CDR2 YYEEEE. The V end lost 1 base, the J end lost 3 bases, and 8 bases lay between the germline ends. The sample's time point: week 3, after first cycle of checkpoint inhibitor. No patient had earlier systemic cancer treatment, concurrent immunosuppressants, or another active cancer. The data were produced by immunoSEQ multiplex PCR, yet TCRdb's version contains in-frame clones alone and is incomplete. The sample lists about 19,000 clones; 87% were seen once. The sample here was blood, taken from a patient treated with checkpoint blockade. The sequence came from a human donor with melanoma. This chain joins TRBV5-6 and TRBJ1-3; tentative D call: TRBD1 (6 bases). The CDR3 DNA sequence: TGTGCCAGCAGCTTGTCAGGGGTTGGAAACACCATATATTTT. Encoded protein: CASSLSGVGNTIYF.